The clone carrying this TCR beta chain has at least ten counts. Its antigen remains unknown. This entry is derived from a study of regulatory T cells in long-lasting Graves disease. General study results and limits: Accuracy could have been hurt by small sample size. Fewer public clonotypes were shared by new patients (roughly 970) than by persistent patients (roughly 2,500). Persistent disease exhibited a predilection for TRBV28, TRBJ1-2 and TRBJ2-5.

Time point here: persistent/refractory GD, antithyroid drugs over 5 years with positive TRAb. RNA from PBMCs was the source of the TCR library. CDR3-region Arm-PCR and iRepertoire HTBI primers produced the TCR beta libraries. TCRdb used MiXCR to reprocess the multiplex PCR reads, holding one entry per CDR3 protein. The sample lists 450,000 or so distinct CDR3 sequences; roughly 23% were seen once. V lost 8 bases and J lost 0, with 10 bases in between. CDR3 length equals 13 residues. Germline assignment: CDR1 MNHNS and CDR2 SASEGT. The clonotype was recovered from a female donor with Graves disease. Source: peripheral blood mononuclear cells (PBMCs), taken when the disease was refractory, from a patient treated with antithyroid drugs. The V call is TRBV6-1, the J call TRBJ2-5; a weak D match, TRBD1 (5 bases). The CDR3 here is CASSAGYQETQYF. In DNA, the CDR3 is TGTGCCAGCTCAGCAGGGTACCAAGAGACCCAGTACTTC.